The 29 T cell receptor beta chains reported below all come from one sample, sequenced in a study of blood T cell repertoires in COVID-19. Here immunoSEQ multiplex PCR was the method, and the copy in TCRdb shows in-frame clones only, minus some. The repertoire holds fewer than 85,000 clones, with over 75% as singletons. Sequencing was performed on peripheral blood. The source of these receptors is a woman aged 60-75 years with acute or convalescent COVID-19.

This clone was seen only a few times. For the CDR3, the DNA is TGTGCCAGCACGACAGGGTTCGACACCGGGGAGCTGTTTTTT. This gives the protein CASTTGFDTGELFF. The chain links TRBV6-5 to TRBJ2-2, with 7 nucleotides matching TRBD1. Per germline, CDR1 MNHEY and CDR2 SVGAGI. The CDR3 consists of 14 residues. V shed 7 bases and J 3 bases; nucleotides not matched to a gene: 5.

The CDR3 coding sequence is TGTGCCAGCAGCTTCACAGGACGGGTCTACGAGCAGTACTTC. It specifies CASSFTGRVYEQYF. The V and J genes are TRBV5-6 and TRBJ2-7; a possible D gene is TRBD1 (5 bases). Trimming took off 2 bases at V and 3 bases at J, with 12 bases between the two ends. Germline values: CDR1 SGHDT, CDR2 YYEEEE. This CDR3 region has 14 residues.

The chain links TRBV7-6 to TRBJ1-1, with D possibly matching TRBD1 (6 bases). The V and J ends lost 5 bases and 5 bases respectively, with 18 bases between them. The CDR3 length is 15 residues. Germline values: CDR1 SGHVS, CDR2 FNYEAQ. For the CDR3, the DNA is TGTGCCAGCAGCCGAAGAGGGGGTGATAGGACTGAAGCTTTCTTT. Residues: CASSRRGGDRTEAFF.

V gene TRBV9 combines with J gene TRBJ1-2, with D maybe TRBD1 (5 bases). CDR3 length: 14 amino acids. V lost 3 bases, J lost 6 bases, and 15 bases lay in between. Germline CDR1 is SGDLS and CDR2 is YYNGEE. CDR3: CASSGGLRADGYTF. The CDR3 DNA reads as TGTGCCAGCAGCGGGGGACTTCGGGCGGATGGCTACACCTTC.

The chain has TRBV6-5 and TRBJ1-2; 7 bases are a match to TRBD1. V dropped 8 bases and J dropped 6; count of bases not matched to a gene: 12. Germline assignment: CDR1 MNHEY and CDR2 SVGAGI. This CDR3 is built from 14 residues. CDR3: CASSWTGLTDGYTF. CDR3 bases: TGTGCCAGCTCCTGGACAGGCTTAACGGATGGCTACACCTTC.

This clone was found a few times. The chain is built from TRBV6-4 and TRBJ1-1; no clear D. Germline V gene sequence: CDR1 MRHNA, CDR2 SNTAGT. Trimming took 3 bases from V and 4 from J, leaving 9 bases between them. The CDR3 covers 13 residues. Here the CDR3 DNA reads TGTGCCAGCAGTGAGAGGGAGGGCACTGAAGCTTTCTTT. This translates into CASSEREGTEAFF.

CDR3 coding DNA: TGTGCCAGCTCACCACGAAGTCAGGCGGGGTCGCCGGATACGCAGTATTTT. Its protein product is CASSPRSQAGSPDTQYF. The chain couples TRBV18 to TRBJ2-3; D possibly corresponds to TRBD2 (6 bases). The germline gives CDR1 KGHSH, CDR2 LQKENI. Trimming stripped 1 base from V and 6 bases from J, with 20 bases between. The CDR3 has 17 residues.

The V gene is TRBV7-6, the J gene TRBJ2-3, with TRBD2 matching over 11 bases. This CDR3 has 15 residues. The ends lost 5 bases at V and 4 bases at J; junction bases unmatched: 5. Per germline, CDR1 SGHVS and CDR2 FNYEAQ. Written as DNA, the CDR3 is TGTGCCAGCAGCCCCACTAGCGGGAGTCCAGATACGCAGTATTTT. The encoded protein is CASSPTSGSPDTQYF.

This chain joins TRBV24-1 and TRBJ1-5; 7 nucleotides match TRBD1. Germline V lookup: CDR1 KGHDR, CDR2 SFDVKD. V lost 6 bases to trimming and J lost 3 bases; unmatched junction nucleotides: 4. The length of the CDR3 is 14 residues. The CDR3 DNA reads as TGTGCCACCAGTCGGACAGGCGACAATCAGCCCCAGCATTTT. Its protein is CATSRTGDNQPQHF.

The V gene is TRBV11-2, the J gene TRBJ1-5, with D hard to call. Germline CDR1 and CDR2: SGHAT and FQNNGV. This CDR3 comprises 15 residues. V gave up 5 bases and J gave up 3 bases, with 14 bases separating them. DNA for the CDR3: TGTGCCAGCAGCCATGATGCAGGCTTCAATCAGCCCCAGCATTTT. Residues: CASSHDAGFNQPQHF.

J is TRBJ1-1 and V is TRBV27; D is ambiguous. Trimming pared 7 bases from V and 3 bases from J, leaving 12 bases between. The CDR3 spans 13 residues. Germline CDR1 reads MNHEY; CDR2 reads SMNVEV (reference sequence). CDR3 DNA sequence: TGTGCCAGCAACCTTTACAAAGACACTGAAGCTTTCTTT. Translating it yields CASNLYKDTEAFF.

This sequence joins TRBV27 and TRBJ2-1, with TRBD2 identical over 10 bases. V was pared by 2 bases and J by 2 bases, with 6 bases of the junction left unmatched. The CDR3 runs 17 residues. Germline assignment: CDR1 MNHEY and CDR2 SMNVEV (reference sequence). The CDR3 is CASSLKRGGDTYNEQFF. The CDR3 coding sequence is TGTGCCAGCAGTTTAAAGCGGGGGGGGGACACCTACAATGAGCAGTTCTTC.

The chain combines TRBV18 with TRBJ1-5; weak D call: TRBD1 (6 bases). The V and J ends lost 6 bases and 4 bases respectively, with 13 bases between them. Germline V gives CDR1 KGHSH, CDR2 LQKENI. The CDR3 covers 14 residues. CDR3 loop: CASSRSGDNQPQHF. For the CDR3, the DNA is TGTGCCAGCTCCCGATCAGGGGATAATCAGCCCCAGCATTTT.

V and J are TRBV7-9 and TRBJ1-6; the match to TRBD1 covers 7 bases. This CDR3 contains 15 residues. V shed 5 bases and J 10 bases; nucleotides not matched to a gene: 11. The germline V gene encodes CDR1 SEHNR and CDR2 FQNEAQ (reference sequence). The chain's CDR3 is CASSATTGSTSPLHF. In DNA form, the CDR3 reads TGTGCCAGCAGCGCAACGACAGGGTCAACATCACCCCTCCACTTT.

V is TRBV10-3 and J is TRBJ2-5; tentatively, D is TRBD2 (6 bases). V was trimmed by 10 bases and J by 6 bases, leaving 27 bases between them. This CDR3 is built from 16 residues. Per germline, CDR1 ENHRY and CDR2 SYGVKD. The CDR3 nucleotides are TGTGCCACTGGGGATGCGTTAGGGACTCGCTTGAAGACCCAGTACTTC. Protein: CATGDALGTRLKTQYF.

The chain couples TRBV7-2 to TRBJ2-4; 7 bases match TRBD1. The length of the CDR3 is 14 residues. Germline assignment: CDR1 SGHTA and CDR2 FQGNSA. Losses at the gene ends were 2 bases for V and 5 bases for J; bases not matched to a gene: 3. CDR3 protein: CASSLRGLENIQYF. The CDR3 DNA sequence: TGTGCCAGCAGCTTAAGGGGGCTGGAAAACATTCAGTACTTC.

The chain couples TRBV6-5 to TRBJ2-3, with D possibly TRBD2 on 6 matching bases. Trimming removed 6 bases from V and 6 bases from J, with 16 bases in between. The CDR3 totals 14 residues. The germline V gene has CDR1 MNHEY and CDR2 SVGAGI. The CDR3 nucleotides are TGTGCCAGCAGGGTGGGAGGTTCAGGCGATACGCAGTATTTT. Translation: CASRVGGSGDTQYF.

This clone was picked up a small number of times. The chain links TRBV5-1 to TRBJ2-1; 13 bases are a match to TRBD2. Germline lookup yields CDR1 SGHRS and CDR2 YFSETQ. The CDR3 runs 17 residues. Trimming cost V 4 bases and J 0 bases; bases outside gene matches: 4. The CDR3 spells CASSQTSGRDSYNEQFF. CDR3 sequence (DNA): TGCGCCAGCAGCCAAACTAGCGGGAGGGACTCCTACAATGAGCAGTTCTTC. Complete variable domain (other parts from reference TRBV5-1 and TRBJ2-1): KAGVTQTPRYLIKTRGQQVTLSCSPISGHRSVSWYQQTPGQGLQFLFEYFSETQRNKGNFPGRFSGRQFSNSRSEMNVSTLELGDSALYLCASSQTSGRDSYNEQFFGPGTRLTVL.

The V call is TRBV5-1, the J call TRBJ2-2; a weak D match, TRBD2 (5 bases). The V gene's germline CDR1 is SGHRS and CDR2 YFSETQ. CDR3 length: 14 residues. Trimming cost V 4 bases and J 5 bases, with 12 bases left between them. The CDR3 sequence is CASSERTGTGELFF. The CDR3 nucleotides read TGCGCCAGCAGCGAGCGGACCGGAACCGGGGAGCTGTTTTTT.

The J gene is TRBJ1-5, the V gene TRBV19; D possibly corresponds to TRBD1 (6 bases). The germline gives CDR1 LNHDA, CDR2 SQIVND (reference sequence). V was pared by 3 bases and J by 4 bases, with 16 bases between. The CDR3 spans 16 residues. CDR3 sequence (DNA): TGTGCCAGTAGTATGCCCCGACAGGCGCAAAATCAGCCCCAGCATTTT. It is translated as CASSMPRQAQNQPQHF.

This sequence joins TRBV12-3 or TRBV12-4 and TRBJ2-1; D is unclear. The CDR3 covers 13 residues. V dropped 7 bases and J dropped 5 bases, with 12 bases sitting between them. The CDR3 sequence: CASTPTINNEQFF. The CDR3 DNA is TGTGCCAGCACCCCCACTATCAACAATGAGCAGTTCTTC.

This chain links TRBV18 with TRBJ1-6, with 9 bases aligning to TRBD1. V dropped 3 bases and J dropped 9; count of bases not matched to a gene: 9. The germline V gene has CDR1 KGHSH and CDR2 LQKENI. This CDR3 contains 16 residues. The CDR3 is CASSPSRQGEVSPLHF. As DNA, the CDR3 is TGTGCCAGCTCACCTTCCAGACAGGGGGAGGTTTCACCCCTCCACTTT.

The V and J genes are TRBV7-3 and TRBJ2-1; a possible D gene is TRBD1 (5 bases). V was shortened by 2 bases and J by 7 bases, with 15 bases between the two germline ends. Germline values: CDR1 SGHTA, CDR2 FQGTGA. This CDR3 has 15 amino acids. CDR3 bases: TGTGCCAGCAGCTTAGGGGCGGATATTTTTAATGAGCAGTTCTTC. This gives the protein CASSLGADIFNEQFF.

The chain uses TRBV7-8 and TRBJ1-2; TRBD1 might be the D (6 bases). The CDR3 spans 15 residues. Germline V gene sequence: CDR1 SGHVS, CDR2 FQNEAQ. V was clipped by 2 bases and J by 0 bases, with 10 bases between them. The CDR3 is CASSLFRTANYGYTF. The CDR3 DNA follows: TGTGCCAGCAGCTTATTCCGGACAGCTAACTATGGCTACACCTTC.

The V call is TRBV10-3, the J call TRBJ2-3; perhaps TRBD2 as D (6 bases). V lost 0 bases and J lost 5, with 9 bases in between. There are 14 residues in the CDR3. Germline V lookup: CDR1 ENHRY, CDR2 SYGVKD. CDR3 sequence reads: CAISESASVDTQYF. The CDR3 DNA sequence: TGTGCCATCAGTGAGTCGGCTAGCGTAGATACGCAGTATTTT.

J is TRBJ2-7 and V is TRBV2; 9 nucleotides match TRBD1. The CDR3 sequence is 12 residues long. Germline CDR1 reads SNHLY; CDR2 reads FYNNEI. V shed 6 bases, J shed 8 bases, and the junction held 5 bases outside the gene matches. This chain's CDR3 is CASRLTGGQQYF. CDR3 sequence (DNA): TGTGCCAGCAGGCTCACAGGGGGCCAGCAGTACTTC.

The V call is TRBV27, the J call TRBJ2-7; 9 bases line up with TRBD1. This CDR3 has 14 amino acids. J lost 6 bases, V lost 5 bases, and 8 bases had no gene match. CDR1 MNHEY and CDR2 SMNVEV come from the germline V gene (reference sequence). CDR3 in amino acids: CASSGWTGALEQYF. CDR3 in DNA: TGTGCCAGCAGTGGCTGGACAGGGGCCCTCGAGCAGTACTTC.

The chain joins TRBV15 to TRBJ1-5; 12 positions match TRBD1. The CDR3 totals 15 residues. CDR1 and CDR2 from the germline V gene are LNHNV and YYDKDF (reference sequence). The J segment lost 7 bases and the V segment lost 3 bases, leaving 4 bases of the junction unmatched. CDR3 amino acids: CATSRGQGANQPQHF. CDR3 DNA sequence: TGTGCCACCAGCAGGGGACAGGGGGCTAACCAGCCCCAGCATTTT.

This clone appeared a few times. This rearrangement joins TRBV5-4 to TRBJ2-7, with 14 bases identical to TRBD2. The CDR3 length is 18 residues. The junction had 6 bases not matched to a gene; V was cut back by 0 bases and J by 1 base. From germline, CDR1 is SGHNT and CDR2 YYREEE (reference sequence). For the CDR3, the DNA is TGTGCCAGCAGCTTGGGCCTAGGGACTAGCGGGGGATCCTACGAGCAGTACTTC. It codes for CASSLGLGTSGGSYEQYF. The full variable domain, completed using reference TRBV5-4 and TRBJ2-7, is ETGVTQSPTHLIKTRGQQVTLRCSSQSGHNTVSWYQQALGQGPQFIFQYYREEENGRGNFPPRFSGLQFPNYSSELNVNALELDDSALYLCASSLGLGTSGGSYEQYFGPGTRLTVT.